The clone carrying this T cell receptor (beta chain) was detected only once. The sample originates from a study of CD8 T cells in Susac syndrome. This CDR3 comprises 12 residues. Trimming shortened V by 6 bases and J by 7 bases, and 13 bases separated the two germline ends. The germline V gene has CDR1 SQVTM and CDR2 ANQGSEA. cDNA came from roughly 0.53 to 1 ug RNA primed by random hexamers. TCRdb redid the calling of the immunoSEQ multiplex PCR reads with MiXCR, one entry per CDR3 protein. The sample lists hundreds of thousands of distinct CDR3 sequences; about 95% were seen once. The V and J genes are TRBV29-1 and TRBJ2-1; maybe TRBD1 (6 bases). Source material: CD4+ T cells from PBMCs. The clonotype was recovered from a human donor with Susac syndrome. CDR3: CSVYRVRNEQFF. The CDR3 bases are TGCAGCGTATACAGGGTGAGGAATGAGCAGTTCTTC.